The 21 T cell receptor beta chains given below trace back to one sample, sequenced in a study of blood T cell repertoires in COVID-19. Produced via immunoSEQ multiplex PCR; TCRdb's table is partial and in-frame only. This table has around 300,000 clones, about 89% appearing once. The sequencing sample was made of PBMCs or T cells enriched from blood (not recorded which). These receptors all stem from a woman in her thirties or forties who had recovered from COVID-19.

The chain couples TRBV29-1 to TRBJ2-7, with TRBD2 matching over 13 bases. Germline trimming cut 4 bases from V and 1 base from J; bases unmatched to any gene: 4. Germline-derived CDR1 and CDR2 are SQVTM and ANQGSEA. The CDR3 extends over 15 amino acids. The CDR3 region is CSVAILAGGSYEQYF. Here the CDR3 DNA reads TGCAGCGTTGCTATACTAGCGGGAGGGTCCTACGAGCAGTACTTC.

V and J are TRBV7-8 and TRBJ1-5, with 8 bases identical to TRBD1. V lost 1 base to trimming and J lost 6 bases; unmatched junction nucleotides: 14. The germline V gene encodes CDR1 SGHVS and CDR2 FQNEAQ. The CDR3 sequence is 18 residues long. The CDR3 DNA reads TGTGCCAGCAGCTTAGGATCTACGGGACAGGCCGTACGTCAGCCCCAGCATTTT. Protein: CASSLGSTGQAVRQPQHF.

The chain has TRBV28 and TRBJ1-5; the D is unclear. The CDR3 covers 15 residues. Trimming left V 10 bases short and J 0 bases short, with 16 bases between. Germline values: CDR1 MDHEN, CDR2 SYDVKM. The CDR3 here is CATRTEGYSNQPQHF. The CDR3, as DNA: TGTGCCACCAGGACGGAGGGTTATAGCAATCAGCCCCAGCATTTT.

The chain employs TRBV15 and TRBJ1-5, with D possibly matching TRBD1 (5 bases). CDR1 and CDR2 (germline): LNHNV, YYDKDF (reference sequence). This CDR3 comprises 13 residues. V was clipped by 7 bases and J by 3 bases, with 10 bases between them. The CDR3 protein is CATNNRLNQPQHF. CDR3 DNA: TGTGCCACCAATAACAGGCTCAATCAGCCCCAGCATTTT.

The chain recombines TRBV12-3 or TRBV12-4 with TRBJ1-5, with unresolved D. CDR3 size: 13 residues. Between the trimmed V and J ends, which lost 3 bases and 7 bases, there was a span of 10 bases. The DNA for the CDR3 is TGTGCCAGCAGTTTGGGAGCCCCACAGCCCCAGCATTTT. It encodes CASSLGAPQPQHF.

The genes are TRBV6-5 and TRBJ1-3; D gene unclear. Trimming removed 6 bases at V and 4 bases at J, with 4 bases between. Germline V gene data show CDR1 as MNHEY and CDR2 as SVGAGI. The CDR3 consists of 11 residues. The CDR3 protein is CASSLGNTIYF. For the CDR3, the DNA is TGTGCCAGCAGCCTAGGAAACACCATATATTTT.

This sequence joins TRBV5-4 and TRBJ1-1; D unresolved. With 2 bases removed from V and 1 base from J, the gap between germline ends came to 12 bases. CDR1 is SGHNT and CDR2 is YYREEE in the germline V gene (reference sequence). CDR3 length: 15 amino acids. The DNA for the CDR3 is TGTGCCAGCAGCTTCCCTTCTGGAGGGAACACTGAAGCTTTCTTT. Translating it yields CASSFPSGGNTEAFF. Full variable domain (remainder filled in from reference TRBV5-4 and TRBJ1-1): ETGVTQSPTHLIKTRGQQVTLRCSSQSGHNTVSWYQQALGQGPQFIFQYYREEENGRGNFPPRFSGLQFPNYSSELNVNALELDDSALYLCASSFPSGGNTEAFFGQGTRLTVV.

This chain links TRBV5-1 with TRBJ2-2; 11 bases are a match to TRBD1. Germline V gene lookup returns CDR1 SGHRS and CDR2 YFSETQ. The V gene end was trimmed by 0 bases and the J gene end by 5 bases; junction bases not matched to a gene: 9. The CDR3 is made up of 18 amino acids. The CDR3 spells CASSLGSGGTGGTGELFF. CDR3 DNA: TGCGCCAGCAGCTTGGGGTCCGGTGGGACAGGGGGAACCGGGGAGCTGTTTTTT.

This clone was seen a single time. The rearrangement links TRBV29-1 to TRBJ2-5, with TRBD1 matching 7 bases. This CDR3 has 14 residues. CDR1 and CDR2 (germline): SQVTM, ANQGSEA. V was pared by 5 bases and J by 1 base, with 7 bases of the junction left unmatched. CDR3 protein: CSVRDSVIQETQYF. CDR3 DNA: TGCAGCGTTCGGGACAGCGTCATCCAAGAGACCCAGTACTTC.

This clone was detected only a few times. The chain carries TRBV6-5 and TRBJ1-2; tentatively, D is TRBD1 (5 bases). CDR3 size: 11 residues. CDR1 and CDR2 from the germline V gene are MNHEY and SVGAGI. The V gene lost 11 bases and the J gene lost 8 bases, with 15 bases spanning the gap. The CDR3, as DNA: TGTGCCGGCTTGCAGGGCTACGGCTACACCTTC. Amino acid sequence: CAGLQGYGYTF.

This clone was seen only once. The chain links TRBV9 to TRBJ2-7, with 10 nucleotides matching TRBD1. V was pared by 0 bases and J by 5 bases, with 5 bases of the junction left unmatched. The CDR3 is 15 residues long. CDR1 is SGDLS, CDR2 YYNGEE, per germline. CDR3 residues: CASSVEDRGKDEQYF. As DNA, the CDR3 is TGTGCCAGCAGCGTAGAGGACAGGGGGAAGGACGAGCAGTACTTC. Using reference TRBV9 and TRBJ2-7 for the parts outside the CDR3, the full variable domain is DSGVTQTPKHLITATGQRVTLRCSPRSGDLSVYWYQQSLDQGLQFLIQYYNGEERAKGNILERFSAQQFPDLHSELNLSSLELGDSALYFCASSVEDRGKDEQYFGPGTRLTVT.

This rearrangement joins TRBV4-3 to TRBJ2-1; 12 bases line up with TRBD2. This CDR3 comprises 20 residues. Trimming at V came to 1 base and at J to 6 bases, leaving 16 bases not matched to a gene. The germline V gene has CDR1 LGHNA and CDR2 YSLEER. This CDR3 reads CASSQGWTSGMLGSSNEQFF. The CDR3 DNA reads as TGCGCCAGCAGCCAAGGTTGGACTAGCGGGATGCTGGGGAGTAGCAATGAGCAGTTCTTC.

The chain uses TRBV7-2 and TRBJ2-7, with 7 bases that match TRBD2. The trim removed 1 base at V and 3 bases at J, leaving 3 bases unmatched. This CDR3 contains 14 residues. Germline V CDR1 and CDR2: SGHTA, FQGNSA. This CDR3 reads CASSLGSSGYEQYF. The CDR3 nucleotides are TGTGCCAGCAGCTTAGGGTCTAGCGGCTACGAGCAGTACTTC.

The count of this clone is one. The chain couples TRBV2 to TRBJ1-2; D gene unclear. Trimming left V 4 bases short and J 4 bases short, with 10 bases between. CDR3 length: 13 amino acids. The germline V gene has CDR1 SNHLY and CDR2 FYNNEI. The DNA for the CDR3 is TGTGCCAGCAGTGGAACAAGTGCCTATGGCTACACCTTC. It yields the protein CASSGTSAYGYTF.

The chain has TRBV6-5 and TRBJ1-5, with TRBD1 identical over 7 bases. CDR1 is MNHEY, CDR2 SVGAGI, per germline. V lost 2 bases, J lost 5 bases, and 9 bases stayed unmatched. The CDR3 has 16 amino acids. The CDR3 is CASSYARGIRYQPQHF. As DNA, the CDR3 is TGTGCCAGCAGTTACGCCAGGGGGATACGTTATCAGCCCCAGCATTTT.

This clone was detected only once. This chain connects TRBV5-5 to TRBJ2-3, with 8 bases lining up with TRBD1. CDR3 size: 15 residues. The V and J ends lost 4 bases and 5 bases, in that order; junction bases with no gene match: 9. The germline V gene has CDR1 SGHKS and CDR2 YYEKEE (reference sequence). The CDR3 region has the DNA TGTGCCAGCAGCCCAAGCAGGGGGCGAGGAGATACGCAGTATTTT. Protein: CASSPSRGRGDTQYF.

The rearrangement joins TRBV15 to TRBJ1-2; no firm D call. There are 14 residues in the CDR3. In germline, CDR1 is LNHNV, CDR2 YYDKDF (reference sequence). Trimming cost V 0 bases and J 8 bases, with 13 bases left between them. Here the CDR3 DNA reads TGTGCCACCAGCAGAGATCCCCAGGTTTTCGGCTACACCTTC. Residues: CATSRDPQVFGYTF. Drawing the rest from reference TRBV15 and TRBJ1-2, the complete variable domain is DAMVIQNPRYQVTQFGKPVTLSCSQTLNHNVMYWYQQKSSQAPKLLFHYYDKDFNNEADTPDNFQSRRPNTSFCFLDIRSPGLGDTAMYLCATSRDPQVFGYTFGSGTRLTVV.

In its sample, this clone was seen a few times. In nucleotides, the CDR3 is TGTGCCAGCACCAGAGCCGGGACAGCTAACTATGGCTACACCTTC. It encodes CASTRAGTANYGYTF. This chain joins TRBV5-6 and TRBJ1-2, with 7 bases fitting TRBD1. This CDR3 has 15 residues. The J segment lost 0 bases and the V segment lost 6 bases, leaving 8 bases of the junction unmatched. CDR1 is SGHDT, CDR2 YYEEEE, per germline.

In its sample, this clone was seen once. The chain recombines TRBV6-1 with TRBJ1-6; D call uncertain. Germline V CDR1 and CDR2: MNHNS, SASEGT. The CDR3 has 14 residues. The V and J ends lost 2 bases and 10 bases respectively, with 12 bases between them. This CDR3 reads CASSETVVHSPLHF. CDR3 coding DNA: TGTGCCAGCAGTGAAACGGTTGTTCACTCACCCCTCCACTTT.

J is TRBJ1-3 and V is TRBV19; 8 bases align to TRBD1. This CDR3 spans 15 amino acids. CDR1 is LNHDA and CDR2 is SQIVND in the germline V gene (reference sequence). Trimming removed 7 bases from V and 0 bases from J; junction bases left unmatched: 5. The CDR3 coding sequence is TGTGCCAGTACCACGGACAGGGCCTCTGGAAACACCATATATTTT. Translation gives CASTTDRASGNTIYF. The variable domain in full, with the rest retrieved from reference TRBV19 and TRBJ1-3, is DGGITQSPKYLFRKEGQNVTLSCEQNLNHDAMYWYRQDPGQGLRLIYYSQIVNDFQKGDIAEGYSVSREKKESFPLTVTSAQKNPTAFYLCASTTDRASGNTIYFGEGSWLTVV.

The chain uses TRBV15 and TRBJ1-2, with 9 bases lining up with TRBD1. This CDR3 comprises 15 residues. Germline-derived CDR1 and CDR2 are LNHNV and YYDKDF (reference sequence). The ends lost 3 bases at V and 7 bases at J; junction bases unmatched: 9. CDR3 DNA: TGTGCCACCAGCAGGTCCACAGGGGGCGCGTTTGGCTACACCTTC. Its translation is CATSRSTGGAFGYTF.